This TCR beta chain was observed in a study of blood T cell repertoires in COVID-19. Study at large: Sites in the United States, Italy and Spain provided acute and convalescent COVID-19 samples. PBMCs, B-cell-depleted T cells, or T cells provided the cDNA or gDNA that made up the material.

This clone was detected once. Under the authors' procedure: Estimation of nucleated cell counts was performed using reference gene primer amplification. Profiling relied on immunoSEQ multiplex PCR, and the TCRdb table lists in-frame clones only, not all of them. V and J calls and clone size follow that table, whereas D and trimming were derived from the DNA. Among around 34,000 clones listed, 83% were seen once. Per the germline V gene, CDR1 is LNHDA and CDR2 is SQIVND (reference sequence). The CDR3 runs 14 residues. V was pared by 6 bases and J by 5 bases, with 16 bases between. The chain links TRBV19 to TRBJ2-5, with D possibly matching TRBD1 (5 bases). Sequenced sample: peripheral blood. The sequence was obtained from a man aged 50-60 years with acute or convalescent COVID-19. The CDR3 nucleotides are TGTGCCAGTAGCACCAGGGAACGTAGGGAGACCCAGTACTTC. This sequence encodes CASSTRERRETQYF. The full variable domain, with the rest looked up from reference TRBV19 and TRBJ2-5, is DGGITQSPKYLFRKEGQNVTLSCEQNLNHDAMYWYRQDPGQGLRLIYYSQIVNDFQKGDIAEGYSVSREKKESFPLTVTSAQKNPTAFYLCASSTRERRETQYFGPGTRLLVL.